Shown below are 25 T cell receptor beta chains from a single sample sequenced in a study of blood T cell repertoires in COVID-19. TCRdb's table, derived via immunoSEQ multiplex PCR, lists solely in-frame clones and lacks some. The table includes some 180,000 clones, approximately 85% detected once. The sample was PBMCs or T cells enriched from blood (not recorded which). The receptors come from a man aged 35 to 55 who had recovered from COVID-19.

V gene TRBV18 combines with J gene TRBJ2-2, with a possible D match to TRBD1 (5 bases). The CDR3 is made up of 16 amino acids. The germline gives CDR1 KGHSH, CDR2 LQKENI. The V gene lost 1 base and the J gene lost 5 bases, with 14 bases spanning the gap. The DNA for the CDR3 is TGTGCCAGCTCACCACTGGTAACAGGAGAAACCGGGGAGCTGTTTTTT. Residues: CASSPLVTGETGELFF.

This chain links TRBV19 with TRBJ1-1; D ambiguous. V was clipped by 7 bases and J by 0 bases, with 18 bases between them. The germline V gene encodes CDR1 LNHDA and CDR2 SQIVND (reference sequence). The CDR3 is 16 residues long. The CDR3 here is CASTPFIAQMNTEAFF. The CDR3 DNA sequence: TGTGCCAGTACACCCTTTATAGCCCAAATGAACACTGAAGCTTTCTTT.

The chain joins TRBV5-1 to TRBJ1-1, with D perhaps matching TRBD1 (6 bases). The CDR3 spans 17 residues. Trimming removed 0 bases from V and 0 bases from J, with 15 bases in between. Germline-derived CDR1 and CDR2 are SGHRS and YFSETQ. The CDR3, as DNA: TGCGCCAGCAGCTTGGGGGGGCCCAGAGCCGTGAACACTGAAGCTTTCTTT. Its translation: CASSLGGPRAVNTEAFF. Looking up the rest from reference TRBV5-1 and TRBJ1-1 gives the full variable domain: KAGVTQTPRYLIKTRGQQVTLSCSPISGHRSVSWYQQTPGQGLQFLFEYFSETQRNKGNFPGRFSGRQFSNSRSEMNVSTLELGDSALYLCASSLGGPRAVNTEAFFGQGTRLTVV.

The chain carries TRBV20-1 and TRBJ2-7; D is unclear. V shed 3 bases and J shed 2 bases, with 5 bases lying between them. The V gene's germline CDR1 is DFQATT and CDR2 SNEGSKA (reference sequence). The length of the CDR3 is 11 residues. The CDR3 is CSASPTYEQYF. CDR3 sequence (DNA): TGCAGTGCTAGTCCCACCTACGAGCAGTACTTC.

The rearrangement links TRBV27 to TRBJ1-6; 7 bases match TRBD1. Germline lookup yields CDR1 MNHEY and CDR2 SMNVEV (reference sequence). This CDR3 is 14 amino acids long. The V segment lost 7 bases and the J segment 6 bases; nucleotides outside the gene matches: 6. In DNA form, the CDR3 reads TGTGCCAGCACCACCGGGACAGCTAATTCACCCCTCCACTTT. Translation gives CASTTGTANSPLHF.

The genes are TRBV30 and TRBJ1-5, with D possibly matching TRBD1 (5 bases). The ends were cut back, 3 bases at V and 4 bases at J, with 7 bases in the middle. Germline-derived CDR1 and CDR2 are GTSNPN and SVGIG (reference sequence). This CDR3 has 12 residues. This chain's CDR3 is CAWSRANQPQHF. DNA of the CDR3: TGTGCCTGGAGCAGGGCGAATCAGCCCCAGCATTTT.

For the CDR3, the DNA is TGTGCTAGTGGTCTCTCCAGTGAAAAACTGTTTTTT. This encodes CASGLSSEKLFF. The chain joins TRBV12-5 to TRBJ1-4; D uncertain. Germline V gene data show CDR1 as LGHNT and CDR2 as FRNRAP. The CDR3 extends over 12 amino acids. The germline V and J ends were trimmed by 5 bases and 7 bases, with 8 bases remaining between them.

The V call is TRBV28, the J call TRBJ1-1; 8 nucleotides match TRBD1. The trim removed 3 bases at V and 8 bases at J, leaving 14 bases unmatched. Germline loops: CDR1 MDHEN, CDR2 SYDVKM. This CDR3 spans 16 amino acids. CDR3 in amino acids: CASSFRLTGEEVEAFF. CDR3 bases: TGTGCCAGCAGTTTCCGCCTGACAGGGGAAGAGGTGGAAGCTTTCTTT.

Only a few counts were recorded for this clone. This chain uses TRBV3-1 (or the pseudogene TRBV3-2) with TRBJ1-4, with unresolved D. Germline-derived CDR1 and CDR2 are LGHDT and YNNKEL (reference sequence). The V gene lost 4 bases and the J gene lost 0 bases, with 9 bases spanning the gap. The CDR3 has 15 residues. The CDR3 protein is CASSPDPATNEKLFF. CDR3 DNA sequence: TGTGCCAGCAGCCCAGACCCCGCAACTAATGAAAAACTGTTTTTT.

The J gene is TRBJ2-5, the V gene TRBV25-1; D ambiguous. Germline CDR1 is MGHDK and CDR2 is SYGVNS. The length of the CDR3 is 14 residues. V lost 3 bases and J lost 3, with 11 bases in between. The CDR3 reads CASSENGQEETQYF. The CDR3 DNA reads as TGTGCCAGCAGTGAGAATGGGCAGGAAGAGACCCAGTACTTC.

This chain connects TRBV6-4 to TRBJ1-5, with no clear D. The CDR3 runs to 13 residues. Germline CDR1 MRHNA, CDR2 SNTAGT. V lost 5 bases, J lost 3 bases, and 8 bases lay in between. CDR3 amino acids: CASSTEPNQPQHF. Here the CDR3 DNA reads TGTGCCAGCAGTACAGAACCCAATCAGCCCCAGCATTTT.

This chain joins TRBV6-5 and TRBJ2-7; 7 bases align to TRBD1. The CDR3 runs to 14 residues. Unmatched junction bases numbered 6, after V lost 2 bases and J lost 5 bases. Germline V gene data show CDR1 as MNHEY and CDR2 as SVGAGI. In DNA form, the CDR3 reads TGTGCCAGCAGTTACAGGGGGCGCTTTCACGAGCAGTACTTC. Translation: CASSYRGRFHEQYF.

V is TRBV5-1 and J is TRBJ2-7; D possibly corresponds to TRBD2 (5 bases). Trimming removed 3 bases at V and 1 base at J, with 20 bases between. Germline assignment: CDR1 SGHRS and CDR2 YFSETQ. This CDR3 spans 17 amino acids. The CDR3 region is CASSSPADYRRSYEQYF. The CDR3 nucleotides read TGCGCCAGCAGCTCACCCGCCGACTATCGCCGTTCCTACGAGCAGTACTTC.

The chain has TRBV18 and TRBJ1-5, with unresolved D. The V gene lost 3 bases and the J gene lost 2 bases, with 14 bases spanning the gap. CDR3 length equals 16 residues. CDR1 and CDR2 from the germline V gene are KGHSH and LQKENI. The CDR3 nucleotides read TGTGCCAGCTCACCGTTCAGGTTTGATGGCAATCAGCCCCAGCATTTT. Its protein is CASSPFRFDGNQPQHF. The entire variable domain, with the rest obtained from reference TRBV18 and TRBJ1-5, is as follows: NAGVMQNPRHLVRRRGQEARLRCSPMKGHSHVYWYRQLPEEGLKFMVYLQKENIIDESGMPKERFSAEFPKEGPSILRIQQVVRGDSAAYFCASSPFRFDGNQPQHFGDGTRLSIL.

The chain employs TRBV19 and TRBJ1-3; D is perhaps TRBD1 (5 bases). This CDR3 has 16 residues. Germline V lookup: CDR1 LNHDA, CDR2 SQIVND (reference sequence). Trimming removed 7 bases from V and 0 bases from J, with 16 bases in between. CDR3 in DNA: TGTGCCAGTAAAGGTCAGGGAAGTTTCTCTGGAAACACCATATATTTT. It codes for CASKGQGSFSGNTIYF.

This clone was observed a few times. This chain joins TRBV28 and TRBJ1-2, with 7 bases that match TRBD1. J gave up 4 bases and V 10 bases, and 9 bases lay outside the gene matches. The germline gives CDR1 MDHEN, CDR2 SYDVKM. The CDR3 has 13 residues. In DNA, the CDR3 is TGTGCCACCAGGACAGGCTCGTTCTATGGCTACACCTTC. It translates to CATRTGSFYGYTF.

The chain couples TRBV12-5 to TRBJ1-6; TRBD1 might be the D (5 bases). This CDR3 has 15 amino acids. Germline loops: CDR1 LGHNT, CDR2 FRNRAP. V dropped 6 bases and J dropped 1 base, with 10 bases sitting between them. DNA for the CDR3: TGTGCTAGTGGGCCCGGGGGATCCTATAATTCACCCCTCCACTTT. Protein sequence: CASGPGGSYNSPLHF.

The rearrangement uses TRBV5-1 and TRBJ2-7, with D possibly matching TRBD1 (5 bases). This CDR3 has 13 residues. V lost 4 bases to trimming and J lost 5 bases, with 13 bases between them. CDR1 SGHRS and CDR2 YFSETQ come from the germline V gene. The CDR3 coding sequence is TGCGCCAGCAGCCCGGCCACAGGCCACGAGCAGTACTTC. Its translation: CASSPATGHEQYF.

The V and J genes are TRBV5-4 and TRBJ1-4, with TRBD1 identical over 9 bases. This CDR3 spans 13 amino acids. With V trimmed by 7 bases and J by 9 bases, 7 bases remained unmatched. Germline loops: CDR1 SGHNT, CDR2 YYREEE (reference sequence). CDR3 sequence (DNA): TGTGCCAGCCAGGACGGGACAGGGCAAAAACTGTTTTTT. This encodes CASQDGTGQKLFF.

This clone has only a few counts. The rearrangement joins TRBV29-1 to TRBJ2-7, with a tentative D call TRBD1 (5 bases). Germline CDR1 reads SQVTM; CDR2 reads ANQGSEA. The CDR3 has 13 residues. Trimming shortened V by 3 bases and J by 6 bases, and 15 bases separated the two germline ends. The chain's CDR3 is CSVEDPPRGEQYF. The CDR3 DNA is TGCAGCGTTGAGGACCCTCCAAGGGGCGAGCAGTACTTC.

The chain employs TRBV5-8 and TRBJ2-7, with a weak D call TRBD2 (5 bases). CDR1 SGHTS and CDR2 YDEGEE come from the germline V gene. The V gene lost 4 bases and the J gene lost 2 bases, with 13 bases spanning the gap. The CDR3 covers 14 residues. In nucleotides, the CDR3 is TGTGCCAGCAGCGGACGGACTTTAACCTACGAGCAGTACTTC. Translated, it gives CASSGRTLTYEQYF. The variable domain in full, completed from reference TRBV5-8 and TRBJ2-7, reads EAGVTQSPTHLIKTRGQQATLRCSPISGHTSVYWYQQALGLGLQFLLWYDEGEERNRGNFPPRFSGRQFPNYSSELNVNALELEDSALYLCASSGRTLTYEQYFGPGTRLTVT.

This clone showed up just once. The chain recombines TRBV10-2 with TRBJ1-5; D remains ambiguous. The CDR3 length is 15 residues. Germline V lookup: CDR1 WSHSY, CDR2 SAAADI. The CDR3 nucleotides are TGCGCTACCTCGTCGGGGAAATATAGCAATCAGCCCCAGCATTTT. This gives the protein CATSSGKYSNQPQHF.

The CDR3 DNA reads TGTGCCAGTCAAAGAGCTAACTATGGCTACACCTTC. The encoded protein is CASQRANYGYTF. V usage is TRBV28 and J usage is TRBJ1-2; no clear D. CDR1 MDHEN and CDR2 SYDVKM come from the germline V gene. Trimming pared 9 bases from V and 0 bases from J, leaving 8 bases between. This CDR3 spans 12 amino acids.

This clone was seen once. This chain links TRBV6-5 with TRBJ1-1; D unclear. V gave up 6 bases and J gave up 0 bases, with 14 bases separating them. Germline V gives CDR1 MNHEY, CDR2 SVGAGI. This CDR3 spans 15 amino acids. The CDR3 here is CASRPDAGMNTEAFF. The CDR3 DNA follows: TGTGCCAGCAGGCCAGACGCGGGGATGAACACTGAAGCTTTCTTT.

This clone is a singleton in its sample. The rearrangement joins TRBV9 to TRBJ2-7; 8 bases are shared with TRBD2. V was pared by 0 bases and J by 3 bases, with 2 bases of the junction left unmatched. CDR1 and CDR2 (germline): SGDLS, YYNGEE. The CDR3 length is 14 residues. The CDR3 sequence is CASSVATSGYEQYF. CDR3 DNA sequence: TGTGCCAGCAGCGTAGCCACTAGCGGCTACGAGCAGTACTTC.